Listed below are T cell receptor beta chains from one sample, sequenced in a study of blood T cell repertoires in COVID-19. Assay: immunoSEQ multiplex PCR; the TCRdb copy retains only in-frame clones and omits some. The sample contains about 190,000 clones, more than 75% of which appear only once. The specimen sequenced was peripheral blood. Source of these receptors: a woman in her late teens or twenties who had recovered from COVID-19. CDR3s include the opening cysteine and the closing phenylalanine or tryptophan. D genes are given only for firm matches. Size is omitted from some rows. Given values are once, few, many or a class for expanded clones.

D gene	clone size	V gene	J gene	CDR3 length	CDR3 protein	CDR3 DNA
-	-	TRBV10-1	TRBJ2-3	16	CASSESGRTTTDTQYF	TGCGCCAGCAGTGAGTCAGGTCGCACTACCACAGATACGCAGTATTTT
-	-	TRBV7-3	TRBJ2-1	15	CASSLAGSTYNEQFF	TGTGCCAGCAGCTTAGCAGGGTCTACCTACAATGAGCAGTTCTTC
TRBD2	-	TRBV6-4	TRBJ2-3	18	CASSARTSGNWLTDTQYF	TGTGCCAGCAGCGCGAGGACTAGCGGGAACTGGCTCACAGATACGCAGTATTTT
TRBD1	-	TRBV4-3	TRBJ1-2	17	CASSQRDRGESFYGYTF	TGCGCCAGCAGCCAAAGGGACAGGGGGGAATCCTTCTATGGCTACACCTTC
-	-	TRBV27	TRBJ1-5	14	CASSYGGSGQPQHF	TGTGCCAGCAGTTACGGAGGCTCGGGTCAGCCCCAGCATTTT
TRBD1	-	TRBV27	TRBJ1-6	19	CASSLATGGGFSYNSPLHF	TGTGCCAGCAGTTTAGCGACAGGGGGCGGATTCTCCTATAATTCACCCCTCCACTTT
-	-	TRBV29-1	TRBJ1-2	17	CSVEEFQGPGGNYGYTF	TGCAGCGTTGAAGAATTTCAGGGGCCCGGCGGTAACTATGGCTACACCTTC
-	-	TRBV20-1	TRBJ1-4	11	CGYRVGEKLFF	TGCGGATACAGGGTAGGAGAAAAACTGTTTTTT
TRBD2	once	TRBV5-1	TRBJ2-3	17	CASSLANGGALEDTQYF	TGCGCCAGCAGCTTGGCCAACGGGGGGGCCCTGGAAGATACGCAGTATTTT
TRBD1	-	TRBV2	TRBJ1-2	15	CASSERTGFDYGYTF	TGTGCCAGCAGTGAAAGGACAGGATTCGACTATGGCTACACCTTC
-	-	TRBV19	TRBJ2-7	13	CATESGGGYEQYF	TGTGCCACCGAGTCCGGGGGTGGGTACGAGCAGTACTTC
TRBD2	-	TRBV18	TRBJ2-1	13	CASSRGSGNEQFF	TGTGCCAGCTCACGCGGGAGTGGAAATGAGCAGTTCTTC
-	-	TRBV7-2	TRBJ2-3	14	CASRPGQTTDTQYF	TGTGCCAGCAGACCTGGACAGACCACAGATACGCAGTATTTT